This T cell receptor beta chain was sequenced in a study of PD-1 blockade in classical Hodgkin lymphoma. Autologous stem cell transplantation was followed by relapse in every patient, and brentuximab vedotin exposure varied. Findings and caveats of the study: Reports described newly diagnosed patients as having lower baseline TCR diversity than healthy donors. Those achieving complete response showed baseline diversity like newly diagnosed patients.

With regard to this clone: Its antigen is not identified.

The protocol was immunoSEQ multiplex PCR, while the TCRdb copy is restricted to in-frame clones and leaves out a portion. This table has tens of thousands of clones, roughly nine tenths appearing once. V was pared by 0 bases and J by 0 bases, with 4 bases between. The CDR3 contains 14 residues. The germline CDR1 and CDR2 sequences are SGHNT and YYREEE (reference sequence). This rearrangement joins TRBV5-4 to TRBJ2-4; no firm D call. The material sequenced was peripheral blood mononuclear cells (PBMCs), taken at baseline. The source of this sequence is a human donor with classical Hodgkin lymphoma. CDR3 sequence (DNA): TGTGCCAGCAGCTTGGGCTTAGCCAAAAACATTCAGTACTTC. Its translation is CASSLGLAKNIQYF.